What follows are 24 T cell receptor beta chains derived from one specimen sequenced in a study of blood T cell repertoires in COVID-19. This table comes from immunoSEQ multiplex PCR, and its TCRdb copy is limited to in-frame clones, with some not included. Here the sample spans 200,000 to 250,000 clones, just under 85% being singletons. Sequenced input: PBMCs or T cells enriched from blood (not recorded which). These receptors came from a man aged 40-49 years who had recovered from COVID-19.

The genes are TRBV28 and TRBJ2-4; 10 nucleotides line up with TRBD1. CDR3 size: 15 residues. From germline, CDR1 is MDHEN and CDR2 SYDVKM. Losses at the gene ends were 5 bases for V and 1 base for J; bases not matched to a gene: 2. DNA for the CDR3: TGTGCCAGCAGTCCGGACAGGGGGGCCAAAAACATTCAGTACTTC. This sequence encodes CASSPDRGAKNIQYF.

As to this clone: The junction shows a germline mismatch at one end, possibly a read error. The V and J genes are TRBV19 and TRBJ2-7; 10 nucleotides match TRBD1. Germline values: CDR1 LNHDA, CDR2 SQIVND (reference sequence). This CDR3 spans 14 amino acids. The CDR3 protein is CASSNRDRGGGHHF. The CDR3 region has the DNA TGTGCCAGTAGTAACCGGGACAGGGGAGGAGGCCATCACTTC.

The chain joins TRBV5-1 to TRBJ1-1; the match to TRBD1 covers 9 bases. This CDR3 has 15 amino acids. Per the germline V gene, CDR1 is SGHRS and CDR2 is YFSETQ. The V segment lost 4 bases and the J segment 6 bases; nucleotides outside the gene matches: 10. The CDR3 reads CASSRPGQGWAEAFF. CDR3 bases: TGCGCCAGCAGCAGGCCGGGACAGGGTTGGGCTGAAGCTTTCTTT. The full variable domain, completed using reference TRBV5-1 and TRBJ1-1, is KAGVTQTPRYLIKTRGQQVTLSCSPISGHRSVSWYQQTPGQGLQFLFEYFSETQRNKGNFPGRFSGRQFSNSRSEMNVSTLELGDSALYLCASSRPGQGWAEAFFGQGTRLTVV.

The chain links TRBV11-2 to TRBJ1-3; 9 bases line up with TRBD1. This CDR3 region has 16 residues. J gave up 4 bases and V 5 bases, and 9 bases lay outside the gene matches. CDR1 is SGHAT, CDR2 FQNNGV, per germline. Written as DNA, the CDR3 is TGTGCCAGCAGCCCCTCAGGGACAGGGCACGGAAACACCATATATTTT. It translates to CASSPSGTGHGNTIYF. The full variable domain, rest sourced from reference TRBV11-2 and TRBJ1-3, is EAGVAQSPRYKIIEKRQSVAFWCNPISGHATLYWYQQILGQGPKLLIQFQNNGVVDDSQLPKDRFSAERLKGVDSTLKIQPAKLEDSAVYLCASSPSGTGHGNTIYFGEGSWLTVV.

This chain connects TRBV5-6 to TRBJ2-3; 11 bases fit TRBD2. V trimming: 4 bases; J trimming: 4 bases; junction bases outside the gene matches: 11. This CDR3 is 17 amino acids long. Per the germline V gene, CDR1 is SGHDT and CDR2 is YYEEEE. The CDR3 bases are TGTGCCAGCAGCCCGAGATTAGCGGGGGGGCCGTCAGATACGCAGTATTTT. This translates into CASSPRLAGGPSDTQYF.

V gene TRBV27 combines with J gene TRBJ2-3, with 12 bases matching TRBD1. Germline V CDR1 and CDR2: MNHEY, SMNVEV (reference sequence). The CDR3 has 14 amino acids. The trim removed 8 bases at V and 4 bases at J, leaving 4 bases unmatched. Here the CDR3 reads CASLGTGGADTQYF. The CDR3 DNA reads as TGTGCCAGCCTTGGGACAGGGGGCGCAGATACGCAGTATTTT.

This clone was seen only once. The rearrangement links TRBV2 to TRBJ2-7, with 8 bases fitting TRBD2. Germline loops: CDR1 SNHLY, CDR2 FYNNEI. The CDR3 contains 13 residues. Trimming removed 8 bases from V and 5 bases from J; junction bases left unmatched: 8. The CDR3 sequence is CASWGGGFDEQYF. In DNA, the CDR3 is TGTGCCAGCTGGGGCGGGGGGTTTGACGAGCAGTACTTC.

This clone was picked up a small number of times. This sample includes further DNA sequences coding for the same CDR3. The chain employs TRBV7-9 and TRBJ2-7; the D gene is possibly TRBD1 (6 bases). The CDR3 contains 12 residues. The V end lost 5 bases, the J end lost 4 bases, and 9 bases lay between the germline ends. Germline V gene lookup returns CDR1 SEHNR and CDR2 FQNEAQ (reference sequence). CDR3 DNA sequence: TGTGCCAGCAGCCCAGGGGCTTACGAGCAGTACTTC. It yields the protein CASSPGAYEQYF.

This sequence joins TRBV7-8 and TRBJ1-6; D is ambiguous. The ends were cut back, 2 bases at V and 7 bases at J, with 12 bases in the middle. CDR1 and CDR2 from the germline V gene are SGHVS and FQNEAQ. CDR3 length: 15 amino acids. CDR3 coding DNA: TGTGCCAGCAGCTTATTGGGCCCCAGGAATTCACCCCTCCACTTT. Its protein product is CASSLLGPRNSPLHF.

The CDR3 loop reads CASSFGHNTDTQYF. The CDR3, as DNA: TGCGCCAGCAGCTTTGGGCACAACACAGATACGCAGTATTTT. The rearrangement joins TRBV5-1 to TRBJ2-3; D call uncertain. Trimming shortened V by 2 bases and J by 2 bases, and 9 bases separated the two germline ends. Per the germline V gene, CDR1 is SGHRS and CDR2 is YFSETQ. The length of the CDR3 is 14 residues. Full variable domain (outside the CDR3, taken from reference TRBV5-1 and TRBJ2-3): KAGVTQTPRYLIKTRGQQVTLSCSPISGHRSVSWYQQTPGQGLQFLFEYFSETQRNKGNFPGRFSGRQFSNSRSEMNVSTLELGDSALYLCASSFGHNTDTQYFGPGTRLTVL.

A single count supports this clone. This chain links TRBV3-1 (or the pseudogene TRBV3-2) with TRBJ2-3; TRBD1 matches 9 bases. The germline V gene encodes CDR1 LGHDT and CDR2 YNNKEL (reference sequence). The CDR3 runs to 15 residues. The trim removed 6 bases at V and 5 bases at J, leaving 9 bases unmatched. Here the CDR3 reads CASRDNRGPGDTQYF. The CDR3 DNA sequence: TGTGCCAGCAGGGACAACAGGGGGCCGGGAGATACGCAGTATTTT.

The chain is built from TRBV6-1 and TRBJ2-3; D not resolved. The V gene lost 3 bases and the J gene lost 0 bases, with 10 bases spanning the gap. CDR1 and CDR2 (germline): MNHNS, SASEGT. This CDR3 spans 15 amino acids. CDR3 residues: CASSEGRPSTDTQYF. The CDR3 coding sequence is TGTGCCAGCAGTGAGGGCAGACCTAGCACAGATACGCAGTATTTT.

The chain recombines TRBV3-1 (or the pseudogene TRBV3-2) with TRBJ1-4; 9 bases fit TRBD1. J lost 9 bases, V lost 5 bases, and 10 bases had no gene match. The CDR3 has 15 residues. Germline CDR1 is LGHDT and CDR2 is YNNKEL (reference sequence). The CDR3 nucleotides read TGTGCCAGCAGCGACCCGGGACAGGGTTCTAAAAAACTGTTTTTT. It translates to CASSDPGQGSKKLFF.

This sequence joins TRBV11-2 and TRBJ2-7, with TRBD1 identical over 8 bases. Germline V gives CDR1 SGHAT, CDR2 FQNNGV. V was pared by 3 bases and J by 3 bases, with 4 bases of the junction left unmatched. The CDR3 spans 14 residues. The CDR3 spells CASSFRDRFYEQYF. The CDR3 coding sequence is TGTGCCAGCAGCTTCCGGGACAGGTTCTACGAGCAGTACTTC.

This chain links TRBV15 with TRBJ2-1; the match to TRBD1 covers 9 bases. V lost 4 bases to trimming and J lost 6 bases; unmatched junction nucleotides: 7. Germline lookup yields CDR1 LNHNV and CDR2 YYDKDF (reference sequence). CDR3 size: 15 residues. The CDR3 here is CATSTQGARFNEQFF. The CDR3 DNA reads TGTGCCACCAGCACACAGGGGGCGCGGTTCAATGAGCAGTTCTTC.

This chain's CDR3 is CASRTAYSTDTQYF. As DNA, the CDR3 is TGTGCCAGCAGGACAGCTTATAGCACAGATACGCAGTATTTT. V and J are TRBV2 and TRBJ2-3; D may be TRBD1 (5 bases). Germline-derived CDR1 and CDR2 are SNHLY and FYNNEI. Trimming left V 6 bases short and J 0 bases short, with 10 bases between. The CDR3 totals 14 residues.

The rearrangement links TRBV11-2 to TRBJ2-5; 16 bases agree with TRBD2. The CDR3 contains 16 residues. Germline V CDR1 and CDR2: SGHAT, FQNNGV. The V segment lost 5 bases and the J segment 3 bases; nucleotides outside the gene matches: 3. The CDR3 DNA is TGTGCCAGCAGCGAAGGGACTAGCGGGGGGGAAGAGACCCAGTACTTC. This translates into CASSEGTSGGEETQYF. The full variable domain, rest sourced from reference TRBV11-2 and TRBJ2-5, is EAGVAQSPRYKIIEKRQSVAFWCNPISGHATLYWYQQILGQGPKLLIQFQNNGVVDDSQLPKDRFSAERLKGVDSTLKIQPAKLEDSAVYLCASSEGTSGGEETQYFGPGTRLLVL.

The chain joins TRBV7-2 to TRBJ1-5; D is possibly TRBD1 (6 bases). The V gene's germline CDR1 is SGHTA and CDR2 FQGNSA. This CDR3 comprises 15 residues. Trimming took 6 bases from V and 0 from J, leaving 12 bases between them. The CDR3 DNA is TGTGCCAGCAGAGATCAGGGGTATAGCAATCAGCCCCAGCATTTT. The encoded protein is CASRDQGYSNQPQHF.

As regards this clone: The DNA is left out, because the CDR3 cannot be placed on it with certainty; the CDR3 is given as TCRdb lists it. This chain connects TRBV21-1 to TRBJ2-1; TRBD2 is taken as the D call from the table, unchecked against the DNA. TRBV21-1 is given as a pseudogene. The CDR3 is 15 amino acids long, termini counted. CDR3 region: CASSKGVGVGNEQFF.

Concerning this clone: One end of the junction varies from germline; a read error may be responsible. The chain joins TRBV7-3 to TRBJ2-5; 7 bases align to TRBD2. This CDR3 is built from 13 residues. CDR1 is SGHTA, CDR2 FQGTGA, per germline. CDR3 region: CASSLQTGGEGHF. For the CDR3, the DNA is TGTGCCAGCAGCCTCCAGACTGGAGGGGAGGGGCACTTC.

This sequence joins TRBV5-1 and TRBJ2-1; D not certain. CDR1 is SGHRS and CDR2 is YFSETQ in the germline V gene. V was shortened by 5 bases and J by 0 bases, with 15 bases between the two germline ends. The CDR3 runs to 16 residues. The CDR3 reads CASSSHSRSSYNEQFF. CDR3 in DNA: TGCGCCAGCAGTTCTCATAGCCGAAGCTCCTACAATGAGCAGTTCTTC.

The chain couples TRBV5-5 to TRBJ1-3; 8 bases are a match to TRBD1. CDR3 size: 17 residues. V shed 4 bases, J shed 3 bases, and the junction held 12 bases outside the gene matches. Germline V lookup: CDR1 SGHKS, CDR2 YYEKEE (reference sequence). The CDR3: CASSPSRQGTSGNTIYF. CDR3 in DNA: TGTGCCAGCAGCCCTAGCAGACAGGGGACAAGTGGAAACACCATATATTTT.

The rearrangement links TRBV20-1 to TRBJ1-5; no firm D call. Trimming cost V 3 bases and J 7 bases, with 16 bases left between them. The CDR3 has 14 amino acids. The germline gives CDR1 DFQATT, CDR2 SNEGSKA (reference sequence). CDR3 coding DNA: TGCAGTGCTAGTGGAGGGCAAGATCGACAGCCCCAGCATTTT. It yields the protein CSASGGQDRQPQHF.

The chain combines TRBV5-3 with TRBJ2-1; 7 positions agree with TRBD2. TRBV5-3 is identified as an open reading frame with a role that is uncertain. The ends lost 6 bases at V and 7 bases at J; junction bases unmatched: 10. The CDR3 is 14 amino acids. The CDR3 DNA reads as TGTGCCAGAAAGGGGCGGGGGTTGATGAATGAGCAGTTCTTC. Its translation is CARKGRGLMNEQFF.